This T cell receptor beta chain is drawn from a study of technical replicates of blood from several donors. Some clones are missing from TCRdb's copy, which holds only in-frame ones; the method was immunoSEQ multiplex PCR. The table records 90,000 to 100,000 clones, almost 97% of them present only once. This CDR3 contains 16 residues. The V gene's germline CDR1 is SGHVS and CDR2 FNYEAQ. The junction had 10 bases not matched to a gene; V was cut back by 3 bases and J by 5 bases. V and J are TRBV7-6 and TRBJ1-1; 9 positions match TRBD1. Sequenced input: T cells isolated from PBMCs. The sequence was obtained from a human donor in good health. This chain's CDR3 is CASSLGGQGLGTEAFF. CDR3 bases: TGTGCCAGCAGCTTGGGGGGACAGGGTTTGGGGACTGAAGCTTTCTTT.